Shown below are 32 T cell receptor beta chains from a single sample sequenced in a study of response to subunit inactivated influenza vaccine (dated by TCRdb to between 2018 and 2020). Libraries came from RT-PCR. Instrument on record: Illumina HiSeq 2500. TCRdb took the public reads, trimmed them with fastp at Q25, ran MiXCR for clone calling and kept in-frame beta chains. A single entry per CDR3 protein holds the most common genes and DNA from its merged rows. This sample holds about 500,000 distinct CDR3 sequences; 10% to 15% were observed only once. The top ten clones comprise around 14% of the sample. Read against the paper, the sample's time point label means: 45 to 55 days after influenza vaccine administration. The sequencing used PBMCs from blood, collected roughly 46 days after vaccination. These receptors all stem from a man aged 45 to 65 who received an inactivated influenza vaccine. Donor details come from another sample of the same person, matched by shared clones.

V is TRBV5-1 and J is TRBJ2-7; D is possibly TRBD1 (6 bases). V was trimmed by 0 bases and J by 1 base, leaving 11 bases between them. The CDR3 totals 15 residues. CDR1 is SGHRS, CDR2 YFSETQ, per germline. CDR3 nucleotides: TGCGCCAGCAGCTTGGACCGGGACACTTCCTACGAGCAGTACTTC. Its protein product is CASSLDRDTSYEQYF.

The V call is TRBV12-3 or TRBV12-4, the J call TRBJ1-4, with D hard to call. V was clipped by 3 bases and J by 2 bases, with 10 bases between them. This CDR3 is 15 amino acids long. The CDR3 here is CASSFLGPTNEKLFF. CDR3 in DNA: TGTGCCAGCAGTTTCCTAGGGCCTACTAATGAAAAACTGTTTTTT.

This sequence joins TRBV7-2 and TRBJ2-7, with D unresolved. The CDR3 is 13 amino acids. Germline CDR1 and CDR2: SGHTA and FQGNSA. Trimming shortened V by 5 bases and J by 4 bases, and 12 bases separated the two germline ends. CDR3 protein: CASSDWSGYEQYF. CDR3 DNA sequence: TGTGCCAGCAGCGACTGGAGTGGATACGAGCAGTACTTC.

The gene calls are TRBV20-1 and TRBJ2-7; D is uncertain. The CDR3 covers 12 residues. Germline loops: CDR1 DFQATT, CDR2 SNEGSKA (reference sequence). Between the trimmed V and J ends, which lost 5 bases and 0 bases, there was a span of 8 bases. CDR3 DNA: TGCAGTGCTCGTGTATTCTCCTACGAGCAGTACTTC. Its protein product is CSARVFSYEQYF.

This chain uses TRBV12-3 or TRBV12-4 with TRBJ2-1; D may be TRBD1 or TRBD2 (5 bases each). The CDR3 is made up of 12 amino acids. Trimming stripped 1 base from V and 13 bases from J, with 11 bases between. The CDR3 protein is CASSLEGRTQFF. The CDR3 DNA sequence: TGTGCCAGCAGTTTAGAGGGACGGACACAGTTCTTC.

V and J are TRBV29-1 and TRBJ2-2, with D perhaps assigned TRBD1 or TRBD2 (5 bases each). Germline-derived CDR1 and CDR2 are SQVTM and ANQGSEA. V dropped 6 bases and J dropped 5 bases, with 13 bases sitting between them. This CDR3 comprises 13 residues. CDR3 amino acids: CSVRAGITGELFF. The CDR3, as DNA: TGCAGCGTGCGGGCAGGGATTACCGGGGAGCTGTTTTTT.

This clonotype was picked up a small number of times. This chain links TRBV27 with TRBJ2-7; 7 bases match TRBD1. V lost 5 bases and J lost 4; bases outside the gene matches: 5. The CDR3 has 13 residues. Germline V gene sequence: CDR1 MNHEY, CDR2 SMNVEV (reference sequence). The CDR3 DNA reads TGTGCCAGCAGTCAACAGGGGAAGTACGAGCAGTACTTC. It encodes CASSQQGKYEQYF.

Concerning this clonotype itself: A much more abundant neighbour one base away suggests this may be a read error. The chain joins TRBV18 to TRBJ1-6, with D possibly matching TRBD1 (5 bases). The CDR3 covers 14 residues. Germline values: CDR1 KGHSH, CDR2 LQKENI. CDR3 DNA sequence: TGTACCAGCTCACCGACGACAGTTAATTCACCCCTCCACTTT. Translation: CTSSPTTVNSPLHF.

There are a few counts of this clonotype. The genes are TRBV7-9 and TRBJ2-7; the D is unclear. CDR3 length: 11 residues. Trimming stripped 0 bases from V and 10 bases from J, with 7 bases between. CDR1 is SEHNR and CDR2 is FQNEAQ in the germline V gene (reference sequence). The CDR3 DNA is TGTGCCAGCAGCTTAGCTACAAGCCAGTACTTC. It translates to CASSLATSQYF.

This clonotype was seen only a few times. The genes are TRBV4-1 and TRBJ2-7; D might be TRBD2 (7 bases). V gave up 3 bases and J gave up 1 base, with 13 bases separating them. CDR3 length: 15 residues. CDR1 is MGHRA, CDR2 YSYEKL, per germline. CDR3 sequence reads: CASSQGGGVSYEQYF. The CDR3 coding sequence is TGCGCCAGCAGCCAGGGAGGGGGGGTGTCCTACGAGCAGTACTTC.

This clonotype appeared many times. This chain uses TRBV12-3 or TRBV12-4 with TRBJ2-3, with D hard to call. The CDR3 length is 11 residues. Trimming took 6 bases from V and 4 from J, leaving 5 bases between them. CDR3 nucleotide sequence: TGTGCCAGCAGAAGGGCAGATACGCAGTATTTT. It encodes CASRRADTQYF.

This clonotype has at least ten counts. The rearrangement links TRBV11-2 to TRBJ2-3; D remains ambiguous. CDR1 and CDR2 (germline): SGHAT, FQNNGV. The CDR3 covers 14 residues. V was pared by 1 base and J by 3 bases, with 8 bases between. The CDR3 DNA reads as TGTGCCAGCAGCTTAGGGATCTGGACAGATACGCAGTATTTT. This sequence encodes CASSLGIWTDTQYF. Full variable domain (remainder filled in from reference TRBV11-2 and TRBJ2-3): EAGVAQSPRYKIIEKRQSVAFWCNPISGHATLYWYQQILGQGPKLLIQFQNNGVVDDSQLPKDRFSAERLKGVDSTLKIQPAKLEDSAVYLCASSLGIWTDTQYFGPGTRLTVL.

Only a few counts were recorded for this clonotype. This chain uses TRBV2 with TRBJ2-1; the D gene could be TRBD1 or TRBD2 (6 bases each). From germline, CDR1 is SNHLY and CDR2 FYNNEI. The CDR3 runs to 13 residues. V lost 10 bases to trimming and J lost 0 bases, with 10 bases between them. CDR3 sequence (DNA): TGTGCCAACCGGGGGCCCTCCTACAATGAGCAGTTCTTC. It yields the protein CANRGPSYNEQFF.

This clonotype was recorded many times. The V call is TRBV4-1, the J call TRBJ2-5; 7 bases are a match to TRBD2. The CDR3 length is 16 residues. CDR1 and CDR2 from the germline V gene are MGHRA and YSYEKL. V was pared by 1 base and J by 5 bases, with 10 bases of the junction left unmatched. The CDR3: CASSQVGGTIKETQYF. Here the CDR3 DNA reads TGCGCCAGCAGCCAAGTTGGTGGGACTATTAAGGAGACCCAGTACTTC.

The chain uses TRBV6-5 and TRBJ1-1; D unresolved. The CDR3 covers 15 residues. V was clipped by 2 bases and J by 5 bases, with 15 bases between them. Per germline, CDR1 MNHEY and CDR2 SVGAGI. The CDR3 is CASSYHRRELTEAFF. As DNA, the CDR3 is TGTGCCAGCAGTTACCACCGCCGGGAGTTAACTGAAGCTTTCTTT.

V and J are TRBV7-9 and TRBJ2-6; D unresolved. V lost 5 bases to trimming and J lost 2 bases, with 10 bases between them. The germline V gene encodes CDR1 SEHNR and CDR2 FQNEAQ (reference sequence). This CDR3 has 15 residues. The CDR3 DNA reads TGTGCCAGCAGCCCAGGATGGGCTGGGGCCAACGTCCTGACTTTC. Translation gives CASSPGWAGANVLTF.

The V gene is TRBV2, the J gene TRBJ1-4; 9 bases agree with TRBD1. Germline V CDR1 and CDR2: SNHLY, FYNNEI. Trimming removed 6 bases from V and 10 bases from J; junction bases left unmatched: 9. CDR3 length equals 14 residues. CDR3 bases: TGTGCCAGCAGCCAGGGACAGGGTATACGAAAACTGTTTTTT. The encoded protein is CASSQGQGIRKLFF. Complete variable domain (other parts from reference TRBV2 and TRBJ1-4): EPEVTQTPSHQVTQMGQEVILRCVPISNHLYFYWYRQILGQKVEFLVSFYNNEISEKSEIFDDQFSVERPDGSNFTLKIRSTKLEDSAMYFCASSQGQGIRKLFFGSGTQLSVL.

There are a few counts of this clonotype. The chain carries TRBV7-9 and TRBJ2-4; the D gene is possibly TRBD1 (6 bases). The CDR3 contains 15 residues. The V gene lost 5 bases and the J gene lost 2 bases, with 13 bases spanning the gap. Germline assignment: CDR1 SEHNR and CDR2 FQNEAQ (reference sequence). CDR3 DNA sequence: TGTGCCAGCAGCCCCACAGGGCTTACCAAAAACATTCAGTACTTC. Encoded protein: CASSPTGLTKNIQYF.

V usage is TRBV7-2 and J usage is TRBJ2-2; D may correspond to TRBD1 or TRBD2 (6 bases each). CDR1 is SGHTA and CDR2 is FQGNSA in the germline V gene. Trimming took 1 base from V and 4 from J, leaving 13 bases between them. The CDR3 is made up of 16 amino acids. CDR3 nucleotides: TGTGCCAGCAGCTTAGAGCGGGCCAGGGGCACCGGGGAGCTGTTTTTT. Its translation: CASSLERARGTGELFF.

This clonotype was counted a few times. The J gene is TRBJ2-5, the V gene TRBV6-1; TRBD1 agrees at 9 bases. V trimming: 7 bases; J trimming: 1 base; junction bases outside the gene matches: 4. Germline V gene data show CDR1 as MNHNS and CDR2 as SASEGT. The CDR3 consists of 14 residues. CDR3 bases: TGTGCCAGCAACTTGGACAGGGGCCAAGAGACCCAGTACTTC. The encoded protein is CASNLDRGQETQYF.

Note on this clonotype: A much larger clone sits a single nucleotide away, making a read error possible. The chain couples TRBV4-3 to TRBJ2-4, with TRBD1 matching 8 bases. CDR1 is LGHNA and CDR2 is YSLEER in the germline V gene. The CDR3 has 16 residues. The V and J ends lost 0 bases and 10 bases, in that order; junction bases with no gene match: 11. CDR3 residues: CASSQDQGQGGKIQYF. CDR3 nucleotide sequence: TGCGCCAGCAGCCAAGACCAAGGACAGGGAGGAAAGATTCAGTACTTC.

This clonotype was detected ten times or more. V and J are TRBV6-5 and TRBJ2-5, with D unclear. The V and J ends lost 4 bases and 4 bases respectively, with 19 bases between them. Per the germline V gene, CDR1 is MNHEY and CDR2 is SVGAGI. The CDR3 is 16 residues long. As DNA, the CDR3 is TGTGCCAGCAGTTCAGGAGCGAGTTTTAAATCAGAGACCCAGTACTTC. Protein sequence: CASSSGASFKSETQYF.

V and J are TRBV20-1 and TRBJ2-5; 9 nucleotides align to TRBD1. Germline V gene data show CDR1 as DFQATT and CDR2 as SNEGSKA (reference sequence). The CDR3 covers 14 residues. The V segment lost 4 bases and the J segment 6 bases; nucleotides outside the gene matches: 9. Here the CDR3 reads CSATLPGQGQTQYF. CDR3 nucleotides: TGCAGTGCTACGCTTCCGGGACAGGGACAGACCCAGTACTTC.

The V gene is TRBV7-9, the J gene TRBJ2-5, with D possibly TRBD2 on 5 matching bases. With 7 bases removed from V and 9 bases from J, the gap between germline ends came to 24 bases. Germline V gene sequence: CDR1 SEHNR, CDR2 FQNEAQ (reference sequence). The CDR3 has 15 amino acids. The CDR3: CASTPFGERKVPQYF. The CDR3 DNA reads as TGTGCCAGCACCCCTTTCGGGGAGCGGAAAGTGCCCCAGTACTTC.

The gene calls are TRBV20-1 and TRBJ1-6; the D is unclear. V lost 3 bases to trimming and J lost 7 bases, with 7 bases between them. The V gene's germline CDR1 is DFQATT and CDR2 SNEGSKA (reference sequence). CDR3 size: 12 residues. The CDR3 region has the DNA TGCAGTGCTAGCTCGGTGAATTCACCCCTCCACTTT. It specifies CSASSVNSPLHF.

This clonotype was found a few times. This chain joins TRBV2 and TRBJ2-5; weak D call: TRBD1 (6 bases). The CDR3 has 14 amino acids. The V gene lost 5 bases and the J gene lost 4 bases, with 14 bases spanning the gap. From germline, CDR1 is SNHLY and CDR2 FYNNEI. CDR3 nucleotides: TGTGCCAGCAGTATGACAGGCCCTCGAGAGACCCAGTACTTC. It translates to CASSMTGPRETQYF.

The V call is TRBV7-8, the J call TRBJ2-4; no definite D call. The V end lost 3 bases, the J end lost 1 base, and 13 bases lay between the germline ends. The CDR3 extends over 16 amino acids. Germline assignment: CDR1 SGHVS and CDR2 FQNEAQ. The CDR3 spells CASSFDPNGAKNIQYF. The CDR3 DNA sequence: TGTGCCAGCAGCTTCGACCCCAACGGCGCCAAAAACATTCAGTACTTC.

This clonotype came up a few times. The chain carries TRBV20-1 and TRBJ1-5, with a tentative D call TRBD1 (5 bases). The CDR3 is 14 amino acids. Germline V lookup: CDR1 DFQATT, CDR2 SNEGSKA (reference sequence). V was cut by 3 bases and J by 3 bases, with 12 bases left in between. The CDR3 sequence: CSASPDSPNQPQHF. The CDR3 nucleotides are TGCAGTGCTAGTCCTGACAGCCCCAATCAGCCCCAGCATTTT.

The rearrangement uses TRBV20-1 and TRBJ2-1, with 14 bases that match TRBD2. Trimming cost V 6 bases and J 8 bases; bases outside gene matches: 9. Germline V gene sequence: CDR1 DFQATT, CDR2 SNEGSKA (reference sequence). The CDR3 extends over 15 amino acids. The CDR3 region is CSADPGLAGVDEQFF. CDR3 sequence (DNA): TGCAGTGCCGACCCGGGACTAGCGGGAGTCGATGAGCAGTTCTTC.

The chain is built from TRBV20-1 and TRBJ2-7; the D gene is possibly TRBD2 (7 bases). There are 13 residues in the CDR3. V lost 5 bases and J lost 4, with 15 bases in between. Per germline, CDR1 DFQATT and CDR2 SNEGSKA (reference sequence). CDR3 amino acids: CSAGGAVSYEQYF. Here the CDR3 DNA reads TGCAGTGCTGGGGGGGCCGTCTCGTACGAGCAGTACTTC.

In its sample, this clonotype was seen a few times. The V gene is TRBV20-1, the J gene TRBJ2-4; 9 nucleotides agree with TRBD1. CDR1 is DFQATT and CDR2 is SNEGSKA in the germline V gene (reference sequence). V shed 0 bases and J 2 bases; nucleotides not matched to a gene: 5. The CDR3 contains 16 residues. The chain's CDR3 is CSARDGTGLPKNIQYF. The CDR3 DNA follows: TGCAGTGCTAGAGACGGGACAGGGTTACCCAAAAACATTCAGTACTTC.

Notes on this clonotype: Compared with germline, one end of the junction differs, possibly owing to a read error. The V call is TRBV15, the J call TRBJ1-5, with D uncertain. This CDR3 has 14 residues. Germline CDR1 and CDR2: LNHNV and YYDKDF (reference sequence). DNA for the CDR3: TGTGCCACCCGCAGACGACCCTCCAATCAGCCCCAGCATTTT. It codes for CATRRRPSNQPQHF.